These T cell receptor beta chains were read from a single sample in a study of regulatory T cells in long-lasting Graves disease. TCRdb ran MiXCR on the multiplex PCR reads and lists one entry per CDR3 protein. The table records 530,000 or so distinct CDR3 sequences, around 16% of them present only once. This same sample was also taken into another study, of T cells in Graves' hyperthyroidism and ophthalmopathy.

Sequences were derived from peripheral blood mononuclear cells (PBMCs), sampled at new diagnosis, from a patient treated with antithyroid drugs. The source is a man aged 18 to 30 with Graves disease. The CDR3 runs from the conserved cysteine through the conserved F or W. The order of the fields is D gene, J gene, V gene, CDR3 protein. The D gene is left open where the match is weak.

.	TRBJ2-7	TRBV27	CASGYRMAYEQYF
.	TRBJ2-2	TRBV10-3	CAIREPGELFF
TRBD1	TRBJ2-3	TRBV5-1	CASCRGTYTDTQYF
.	TRBJ1-1	TRBV28	CASSSTEAFF
TRBD2	TRBJ2-7	TRBV6-5	CASSYFRGVGGSSPSSYEQYF
TRBD2	TRBJ2-3	TRBV20-1	CSAMGTSGRPDTQYF
TRBD2	TRBJ2-2	TRBV9	CASSVRAGATGELFF
.	TRBJ2-1	TRBV7-9	CASRLANGYNEQFF
.	TRBJ2-3	TRBV19	CASSMRITDTQYF
TRBD2	TRBJ2-7	TRBV20-1	CSARWLAVSYEQYF
TRBD1	TRBJ1-5	TRBV20-1	CSAGTVGQPQHF
.	TRBJ2-1	TRBV6-2/TRBV6-3	CASRFLMGSSSYNEQFF